Below are 12 T cell receptor beta chains sequenced from a single sample in a study of CD8 T cells in ankylosing spondylitis. TCRdb recomputed calls from the 5' RACE reads with MiXCR, one row per CDR3 protein. This table has roughly 130,000 distinct CDR3 sequences, about 6.5% appearing once. The sequencing sample was made of blood, either unsorted or a sorted T cell fraction (not recorded which). Every receptor here comes from a male donor with ankylosing spondylitis or in good health (not recorded which).

This sequence joins TRBV7-3 and TRBJ2-1; the D gene is possibly TRBD1 (6 bases). This CDR3 spans 15 amino acids. Deletions cut 6 bases from V and 0 bases from J, with 12 bases between. Germline CDR1 reads SGHTA; CDR2 reads FQGTGA. The CDR3 DNA follows: TGTGCCAGCAGTTTAGACAGGAACTCCTACAATGAGCAGTTCTTC. Protein: CASSLDRNSYNEQFF.

In its sample, this clonotype was seen many times. This chain joins TRBV7-2 and TRBJ2-5, with 9 nucleotides matching TRBD2. CDR1 is SGHTA, CDR2 FQGNSA, per germline. This CDR3 spans 15 amino acids. J was trimmed by 3 bases and V by 4 bases; bases with no gene match: 6. This CDR3 reads CASSSSGRNEETQYF. CDR3 nucleotide sequence: TGTGCCAGCAGCTCCAGCGGGAGGAACGAAGAGACCCAGTACTTC.

This clonotype was counted at least ten times. This rearrangement joins TRBV5-6 to TRBJ2-1, with a weak D call TRBD1 (6 bases). Trimming shortened V by 2 bases and J by 6 bases, and 9 bases separated the two germline ends. This CDR3 has 13 residues. Germline V lookup: CDR1 SGHDT, CDR2 YYEEEE. Here the CDR3 reads CASSFQGPNEQFF. The CDR3 DNA reads as TGTGCCAGCAGCTTTCAGGGGCCCAATGAGCAGTTCTTC.

The table lists this clonotype with many counts. This rearrangement joins TRBV27 to TRBJ2-1; 14 bases line up with TRBD2. Germline V gene sequence: CDR1 MNHEY, CDR2 SMNVEV (reference sequence). The CDR3 has 15 amino acids. J gave up 9 bases and V 5 bases, and 6 bases lay outside the gene matches. Written as DNA, the CDR3 is TGTGCCAGCAGTATGACTAGCGGGGGGGCGGGTGAGCAGTTCTTC. Protein sequence: CASSMTSGGAGEQFF.

This clonotype was detected ten times or more. The gene calls are TRBV29-1 and TRBJ2-7; D perhaps matches TRBD2 (5 bases). V lost 7 bases and J lost 1, with 8 bases in between. CDR1 is SQVTM, CDR2 ANQGSEA, per germline. CDR3 length: 11 amino acids. DNA of the CDR3: TGCAGCGCGGAGGAATCCTACGAGCAGTACTTC. Encoded protein: CSAEESYEQYF.

This clonotype was recorded many times. The chain has TRBV7-2 and TRBJ2-1; 12 nucleotides line up with TRBD2. The CDR3 length is 16 residues. Per germline, CDR1 SGHTA and CDR2 FQGNSA. Trimming took 4 bases from V and 6 from J; bases not matched to a gene: 7. For the CDR3, the DNA is TGTGCCAGCAGCTCCCCAGTGACTAGCGGGAGCAATGAGCAGTTCTTC. Translation: CASSSPVTSGSNEQFF.

This clonotype has at least ten counts. The V call is TRBV10-3, the J call TRBJ2-3; 7 positions match TRBD1. The CDR3 extends over 15 amino acids. Germline V gives CDR1 ENHRY, CDR2 SYGVKD. Trimming removed 6 bases from V and 1 base from J; junction bases left unmatched: 7. This chain's CDR3 is CAISLRTGGTDTQYF. CDR3 in DNA: TGTGCCATCAGCCTCCGGACAGGAGGCACAGATACGCAGTATTTT.

This clonotype was counted at least ten times. CDR3 sequence reads: CASSPLAGSGYTF. CDR3 DNA sequence: TGTGCCAGCAGTCCATTGGCAGGGTCTGGCTACACCTTC. V is TRBV12-3 or TRBV12-4 and J is TRBJ1-2; weak D call: TRBD1 (5 bases). V lost 5 bases and J lost 7, with 14 bases in between. The CDR3 runs 13 residues.

This clonotype has ten or more counts. J is TRBJ1-5 and V is TRBV16; D gene uncertain. Deletions cut 5 bases from V and 1 base from J, with 15 bases between. CDR3 length equals 16 residues. Per germline, CDR1 KGHSY and CDR2 FQNENV. The CDR3 DNA follows: TGTGCCAGCAGCGAAGGATATGGTCGAAGCAATCAGCCCCAGCATTTT. Protein sequence: CASSEGYGRSNQPQHF.

At least ten counts were recorded for this clonotype. CDR3 DNA: TGTGCCAGCAGCCCGAAGATCTACGAGCAGTACTTC. Protein sequence: CASSPKIYEQYF. The V gene is TRBV7-8, the J gene TRBJ2-7; D unresolved. Germline values: CDR1 SGHVS, CDR2 FQNEAQ. V lost 5 bases and J lost 3, with 8 bases in between. The CDR3 totals 12 residues.

This clonotype has at least ten counts. The chain carries TRBV9 and TRBJ1-2; 7 bases line up with TRBD1. V trimming: 6 bases; J trimming: 7 bases; junction bases outside the gene matches: 6. This CDR3 spans 12 amino acids. Germline CDR1 is SGDLS and CDR2 is YYNGEE. CDR3 sequence (DNA): TGTGCCAGCAACCAGGGGGGTACTGGCTACACCTTC. As protein: CASNQGGTGYTF.

This clonotype has ten or more counts. This CDR3 reads CASSYRDSSVNEQFF. The CDR3 region has the DNA TGCGCCAGCAGCTACCGGGACTCCTCCGTCAATGAGCAGTTCTTC. This chain connects TRBV5-1 to TRBJ2-1; D is possibly TRBD2 (6 bases). The CDR3 totals 15 residues. Between the trimmed V and J ends, which lost 3 bases and 6 bases, there was a span of 16 bases. Per germline, CDR1 SGHRS and CDR2 YFSETQ.